This passage covers 29 T cell receptor beta chains from one sample sequenced in a study of blood T cell repertoires in COVID-19. TCRdb's copy holds only in-frame clones and misses some; the assay was immunoSEQ multiplex PCR. The table has under 85,000 clones, 82% seen once. Material: peripheral blood. These receptors were obtained from a human donor in a cohort sampled during active COVID-19.

The chain couples TRBV19 to TRBJ1-4; 9 nucleotides match TRBD1. With V trimmed by 3 bases and J by 8 bases, 4 bases remained unmatched. Germline V gene data show CDR1 as LNHDA and CDR2 as SQIVND (reference sequence). This CDR3 spans 14 amino acids. The CDR3 region is CASSIGQGREKLFF. DNA of the CDR3: TGTGCCAGTAGTATCGGACAGGGGAGAGAAAAACTGTTTTTT.

The V and J genes are TRBV24-1 and TRBJ2-3; TRBD1 might be the D (6 bases). The CDR3 is 16 amino acids. Per germline, CDR1 KGHDR and CDR2 SFDVKD. Trimming pared 5 bases from V and 6 bases from J, leaving 20 bases between. The CDR3 spells CATSGQPGAQSDTQYF. The CDR3 DNA follows: TGTGCCACCAGTGGCCAGCCAGGGGCCCAATCGGATACGCAGTATTTT.

The rearrangement links TRBV7-8 to TRBJ2-7; perhaps TRBD2 as D (5 bases). CDR1 is SGHVS, CDR2 FQNEAQ, per germline. This CDR3 comprises 16 residues. Trimming pared 4 bases from V and 0 bases from J, leaving 16 bases between. The CDR3 loop reads CASSYSFGEPSYEQYF. CDR3 in DNA: TGTGCCAGCAGCTATTCCTTCGGGGAGCCCTCCTACGAGCAGTACTTC.

CDR3 in DNA: TGTGCCAGCAGTTATACTAGCGCCCAAGAGACCCAGTACTTC. Its translation: CASSYTSAQETQYF. The genes are TRBV28 and TRBJ2-5, with 7 bases fitting TRBD2. After removal of 4 bases from V and 1 base from J, the junction contained 3 bases not matched to a gene. The CDR3 consists of 14 residues. Looked up from germline, CDR1 is MDHEN and CDR2 is SYDVKM.

This clone was counted between two and nine times. The chain couples TRBV4-2 to TRBJ1-1, with D perhaps TRBD1 (5 bases). Germline values: CDR1 LGHNA, CDR2 YNFKEQ. The CDR3 loop spans 15 amino acids. The V end was cut by 0 bases, the J end by 7 bases, with 15 bases between. CDR3 in amino acids: CASSQEFGDRYEAFF. CDR3 nucleotide sequence: TGTGCCAGCAGCCAAGAGTTTGGAGACAGATATGAAGCTTTCTTT.

This clone was recorded a few times. J is TRBJ1-5 and V is TRBV19; 8 bases line up with TRBD1. The CDR3 runs 15 residues. The germline V gene has CDR1 LNHDA and CDR2 SQIVND (reference sequence). V trimming: 5 bases; J trimming: 2 bases; junction bases outside the gene matches: 5. Here the CDR3 DNA reads TGTGCCAGTAGTCCCGGACAGGGTGGCAATCAGCCCCAGCATTTT. It is translated as CASSPGQGGNQPQHF.

This rearrangement joins TRBV7-2 to TRBJ1-4; 9 bases are shared with TRBD1. The CDR3 loop spans 14 amino acids. From germline, CDR1 is SGHTA and CDR2 FQGNSA. V shed 5 bases and J 6 bases; nucleotides not matched to a gene: 4. The DNA of the CDR3 is TGTGCCAGCAGCCGGGACAGGGAGGATGAAAAACTGTTTTTT. Translated, it gives CASSRDREDEKLFF.

This clone has a handful of counts. V usage is TRBV12-3 or TRBV12-4 and J usage is TRBJ2-7, with D unresolved. The CDR3 extends over 13 amino acids. V lost 1 base, J lost 2 bases, and 6 bases lay in between. The CDR3 reads CASSLGQTYEQYF. Written as DNA, the CDR3 is TGTGCCAGCAGTTTAGGGCAGACCTACGAGCAGTACTTC.

V is TRBV7-2 and J is TRBJ2-1; perhaps TRBD2 as D (6 bases). This CDR3 comprises 16 residues. Trimming removed 5 bases from V and 7 bases from J, with 21 bases in between. Germline CDR1 is SGHTA and CDR2 is FQGNSA. CDR3 region: CASSPLRSGPSNEQFF. The CDR3 bases are TGTGCCAGCAGCCCCCTAAGAAGCGGGCCGTCGAATGAGCAGTTCTTC. The full variable domain, with the rest looked up from reference TRBV7-2 and TRBJ2-1, is GAGVSQSPSNKVTEKGKDVELRCDPISGHTALYWYRQSLGQGLEFLIYFQGNSAPDKSGLPSDRFSAERTGGSVSTLTIQRTQQEDSAVYLCASSPLRSGPSNEQFFGPGTRLTVL.

J is TRBJ2-1 and V is TRBV27, with D possibly being TRBD1 (5 bases). The germline V and J ends were trimmed by 7 bases and 6 bases, with 19 bases remaining between them. Per the germline V gene, CDR1 is MNHEY and CDR2 is SMNVEV (reference sequence). The CDR3 consists of 15 residues. The CDR3 bases are TGTGCCAGCACTCAACCCCCCATCAGGGCCAATGAGCAGTTCTTC. Amino acid sequence: CASTQPPIRANEQFF.

The chain couples TRBV4-1 to TRBJ1-5, with 9 nucleotides matching TRBD1. V was clipped by 4 bases and J by 4 bases; unmatched bases: 2. The CDR3 is 14 residues long. Germline CDR1 and CDR2: MGHRA and YSYEKL. CDR3 residues: CASSRGTGNQPQHF. The CDR3 DNA reads TGCGCCAGCAGCCGAGGGACAGGGAATCAGCCCCAGCATTTT.

The chain employs TRBV7-9 and TRBJ2-4, with 9 positions matching TRBD2. V lost 2 bases, J lost 5 bases, and 7 bases stayed unmatched. CDR3 size: 16 residues. Germline V gene lookup returns CDR1 SEHNR and CDR2 FQNEAQ (reference sequence). The CDR3 reads CASSLQLAGTENIQYF. The CDR3 DNA reads as TGTGCCAGCAGCTTACAGCTAGCGGGGACGGAAAACATTCAGTACTTC.

Here the CDR3 DNA reads TGTGCCAGCACCCTCACAGATACGCAGTATTTT. Translating it yields CASTLTDTQYF. The J gene is TRBJ2-3, the V gene TRBV2; D unresolved. The germline V gene has CDR1 SNHLY and CDR2 FYNNEI. The CDR3 has 11 residues. Trimming stripped 7 bases from V and 2 bases from J, with 4 bases between.

This chain links TRBV5-5 with TRBJ1-3; D call uncertain. Looked up from germline, CDR1 is SGHKS and CDR2 is YYEKEE (reference sequence). CDR3 length: 14 residues. Trimming shortened V by 1 base and J by 0 bases, and 5 bases separated the two germline ends. The CDR3 region is CASSLISSGNTIYF. Written as DNA, the CDR3 is TGTGCCAGCAGCTTGATTAGCTCTGGAAACACCATATATTTT.

CDR3 protein: CASGMTGYGTEAFF. As DNA, the CDR3 is TGTGCCAGCGGAATGACAGGGTATGGGACTGAAGCTTTCTTT. The gene calls are TRBV6-5 and TRBJ1-1, with TRBD1 matching 7 bases. The CDR3 has 14 amino acids. Per the germline V gene, CDR1 is MNHEY and CDR2 is SVGAGI. The junction had 11 bases not matched to a gene; V was cut back by 8 bases and J by 5 bases.

This chain uses TRBV4-2 with TRBJ2-1; D is perhaps TRBD2 (6 bases). CDR3 length: 13 residues. Germline lookup yields CDR1 LGHNA and CDR2 YNFKEQ. With 4 bases removed from V and 3 bases from J, the gap between germline ends came to 7 bases. In nucleotides, the CDR3 is TGTGCCAGCAGCCCGGACTACTACAATGAGCAGTTCTTC. The encoded protein is CASSPDYYNEQFF.

The chain has TRBV27 and TRBJ2-6; D not certain. V lost 3 bases, J lost 2 bases, and 8 bases lay in between. Germline assignment: CDR1 MNHEY and CDR2 SMNVEV (reference sequence). The length of the CDR3 is 15 residues. CDR3: CASSFLRAGANVLTF. The CDR3 coding sequence is TGTGCCAGCAGTTTCCTCCGGGCTGGGGCCAACGTCCTGACTTTC.

This clone is a singleton in its sample. J is TRBJ2-5 and V is TRBV5-1; TRBD1 agrees at 8 bases. The J segment lost 3 bases and the V segment lost 4 bases, leaving 2 bases of the junction unmatched. Germline-derived CDR1 and CDR2 are SGHRS and YFSETQ. This CDR3 is built from 13 residues. DNA of the CDR3: TGCGCCAGCAGCCGGGGACAGGAAGAGACCCAGTACTTC. As protein: CASSRGQEETQYF.

The chain recombines TRBV7-9 with TRBJ1-4; D is perhaps TRBD1 (5 bases). The CDR3 spans 14 residues. The germline V and J ends were trimmed by 5 bases and 8 bases, with 15 bases remaining between them. The germline gives CDR1 SEHNR, CDR2 FQNEAQ (reference sequence). The CDR3 DNA sequence: TGTGCCAGCAGCAGGCGACAGACGGCGGAAAAACTGTTTTTT. Translation: CASSRRQTAEKLFF.

This clone appeared a few times. The chain carries TRBV7-9 and TRBJ1-3, with 7 bases that match TRBD1. V was pared by 5 bases and J by 3 bases, with 7 bases of the junction left unmatched. The CDR3 is made up of 15 amino acids. Germline assignment: CDR1 SEHNR and CDR2 FQNEAQ (reference sequence). The CDR3 nucleotides read TGTGCCAGCAGCCACTACAGGGGTGGTGGAAACACCATATATTTT. The encoded protein is CASSHYRGGGNTIYF.

This chain connects TRBV7-9 to TRBJ1-1; the D gene is possibly TRBD1 (6 bases). From germline, CDR1 is SEHNR and CDR2 FQNEAQ (reference sequence). This CDR3 has 12 amino acids. V was clipped by 11 bases and J by 6 bases, with 16 bases between them. CDR3 residues: CAVQGAFAEAFF. The CDR3 coding sequence is TGTGCCGTACAGGGAGCGTTCGCTGAAGCTTTCTTT.

The V gene is TRBV5-1, the J gene TRBJ1-1; no clear D. Trimming left V 1 base short and J 4 bases short, with 11 bases between. The germline CDR1 and CDR2 sequences are SGHRS and YFSETQ. The CDR3 covers 14 residues. This CDR3 reads CASSLSRSSTEAFF. CDR3 bases: TGCGCCAGCAGCTTGTCACGGTCTTCCACTGAAGCTTTCTTT.

This clone was picked up one time. The rearrangement joins TRBV18 to TRBJ2-2; possible D gene TRBD2, 5 bases. CDR1 KGHSH and CDR2 LQKENI come from the germline V gene. Trimming shortened V by 3 bases and J by 1 base, and 15 bases separated the two germline ends. This CDR3 has 17 amino acids. The chain's CDR3 is CASSPVRLRGNTGELFF. The CDR3 region has the DNA TGTGCCAGCTCACCCGTCCGTCTACGGGGGAACACCGGGGAGCTGTTTTTT. The full variable domain, rest sourced from reference TRBV18 and TRBJ2-2, is NAGVMQNPRHLVRRRGQEARLRCSPMKGHSHVYWYRQLPEEGLKFMVYLQKENIIDESGMPKERFSAEFPKEGPSILRIQQVVRGDSAAYFCASSPVRLRGNTGELFFGEGSRLTVL.

The J gene is TRBJ2-5, the V gene TRBV9, with 11 positions matching TRBD2. This CDR3 region has 15 residues. Trimming removed 4 bases from V and 5 bases from J; junction bases left unmatched: 7. From germline, CDR1 is SGDLS and CDR2 YYNGEE. The CDR3 is CASSRSGGAGETQYF. CDR3 in DNA: TGTGCCAGCAGCCGTAGCGGGGGGGCAGGTGAGACCCAGTACTTC.

This clone was seen a handful of times. The V call is TRBV5-4, the J call TRBJ1-1; possibly TRBD1 for D (6 bases). The CDR3 runs to 16 residues. V gave up 4 bases and J gave up 2 bases, with 18 bases separating them. CDR1 SGHNT and CDR2 YYREEE come from the germline V gene (reference sequence). CDR3 loop: CASSPRTGSSNTEAFF. Written as DNA, the CDR3 is TGTGCCAGCAGCCCACGAACAGGGTCAAGTAACACTGAAGCTTTCTTT.

The chain recombines TRBV20-1 with TRBJ2-5, with 10 nucleotides matching TRBD2. The germline V gene encodes CDR1 DFQATT and CDR2 SNEGSKA (reference sequence). The CDR3 is 15 residues long. The V gene end was trimmed by 3 bases and the J gene end by 2 bases; junction bases not matched to a gene: 6. The CDR3 DNA sequence: TGCAGTGCTAGTGTAGCGGGGGGCGGGCAAGAGACCCAGTACTTC. It specifies CSASVAGGGQETQYF.

The V and J genes are TRBV6-5 and TRBJ1-2, with unresolved D. CDR1 is MNHEY and CDR2 is SVGAGI in the germline V gene. The ends were cut back, 6 bases at V and 4 bases at J, with 15 bases in the middle. This CDR3 contains 14 residues. The CDR3 protein is CASSPTRARYGYTF. The CDR3 nucleotides are TGTGCCAGCAGCCCCACGCGGGCTCGCTATGGCTACACCTTC.

This chain uses TRBV10-1 with TRBJ2-4; D possibly corresponds to TRBD2 (5 bases). The germline gives CDR1 WNHNN, CDR2 SYGVQD (reference sequence). Trimming took off 4 bases at V and 16 bases at J, with 14 bases between the two ends. CDR3 size: 11 residues. The CDR3 spells CASSVVTEGYF. In nucleotides, the CDR3 is TGCGCCAGCAGTGTCGTGACTGAGGGTTACTTC.

The chain joins TRBV24-1 to TRBJ2-3, with TRBD2 matching over 9 bases. CDR1 is KGHDR and CDR2 is SFDVKD in the germline V gene. CDR3 length equals 18 residues. V lost 2 bases, J lost 1 base, and 9 bases stayed unmatched. CDR3 in DNA: TGTGCCACCAGTGATTGGGGGCGGGGGGGCACTCGCACAGATACGCAGTATTTT. Its translation: CATSDWGRGGTRTDTQYF.